This TCR beta chain appears in the sequencing data of a study of blood T cell repertoires in COVID-19. Study context: The United States, Italy and Spain supplied acute and convalescent COVID-19 samples. Nucleic acid was either cDNA or gDNA, and it came from T cells, B-cell-depleted T cells, or PBMCs.

The repertoire was sequenced with immunoSEQ multiplex PCR; TCRdb's copy has only in-frame clones and lacks some. The profile shows a few hundred thousand clones, roughly 91% of them singletons. Germline-derived CDR1 and CDR2 are MDHEN and SYDVKM. CDR3 length: 16 residues. V lost 1 base, J lost 6 bases, and 8 bases stayed unmatched. The chain joins TRBV28 to TRBJ2-3; 9 nucleotides line up with TRBD1. This TCR was sampled from a woman aged 45-65 years who had been exposed to COVID-19. What was sequenced was PBMCs or T cells enriched from blood (not recorded which). CDR3 DNA: TGTGCCAGCAGTTTATCTGGGACAGGGCTTCCCGATACGCAGTATTTT. Translating it yields CASSLSGTGLPDTQYF.